Below are 25 T cell receptor beta chains sequenced from a single sample in a study of T cells after yellow fever vaccination. Using its own MiXCR run on the 5' RACE reads, TCRdb lists one record per CDR3 protein. Altogether roughly 500,000 distinct CDR3 sequences are present, roughly 21% being singletons, with the ten largest covering around 15%. The sequenced sample was PBMCs, obtained 15 days after the yellow fever booster vaccination. All receptors derive from a man under 40 who received the YFV17D yellow fever vaccine.

This clonotype was seen at least ten times. This sequence joins TRBV29-1 and TRBJ2-1, with a weak D call TRBD2 (5 bases). The V gene lost 6 bases and the J gene lost 8 bases, with 17 bases spanning the gap. Germline V gene data show CDR1 as SQVTM and CDR2 as ANQGSEA. CDR3 size: 13 residues. In DNA, the CDR3 is TGCAGCGTCGAGGAGGATTCTCGGGATGAGCAGTTCTTC. It specifies CSVEEDSRDEQFF.

This clonotype was observed a few times. The chain couples TRBV6-5 to TRBJ2-7; 8 bases align to TRBD1. J lost 4 bases, V lost 1 base, and 6 bases had no gene match. Germline CDR1 is MNHEY and CDR2 is SVGAGI. The CDR3 sequence is 15 residues long. The CDR3 region is CASSYYATGGYEQYF. CDR3 coding DNA: TGTGCCAGCAGTTACTATGCAACAGGGGGTTACGAGCAGTACTTC.

The chain recombines TRBV7-2 with TRBJ2-2; a possible D gene is TRBD2 (5 bases). V dropped 2 bases and J dropped 8 bases, with 12 bases sitting between them. The CDR3 has 14 residues. Germline lookup yields CDR1 SGHTA and CDR2 FQGNSA. CDR3 protein: CASSLRASRGELFF. For the CDR3, the DNA is TGTGCCAGCAGCTTAAGGGCTAGCCGGGGGGAGCTGTTTTTT.

The V and J genes are TRBV11-2 and TRBJ1-2; no definite D call. The V and J ends lost 2 bases and 8 bases respectively, with 9 bases between them. Germline V gene sequence: CDR1 SGHAT, CDR2 FQNNGV. The CDR3 covers 12 residues. The CDR3 region has the DNA TGTGCCAGCAGCTTAAACCTCGGGGGCTACACCTTC. Translation: CASSLNLGGYTF.

This clonotype was seen more than once but under ten times. This chain connects TRBV20-1 to TRBJ2-1; TRBD2 might be the D (6 bases). The germline V and J ends were trimmed by 0 bases and 1 base, with 10 bases remaining between them. CDR1 is DFQATT and CDR2 is SNEGSKA in the germline V gene (reference sequence). The CDR3 is 15 residues long. The CDR3 loop is CSARDQSGSYNEQFF. The CDR3 DNA is TGCAGTGCTAGAGATCAAAGCGGGTCCTACAATGAGCAGTTCTTC.

This clonotype was seen more than once but under ten times. This chain joins TRBV7-9 and TRBJ2-7; D remains unclear. The CDR3 length is 13 residues. Trimming left V 1 base short and J 7 bases short, with 11 bases between. Germline V gene lookup returns CDR1 SEHNR and CDR2 FQNEAQ (reference sequence). The chain's CDR3 is CASSLGALGEQYF. In nucleotides, the CDR3 is TGTGCCAGCAGCTTAGGGGCCCTCGGAGAGCAGTACTTC.

In this sample, this clonotype turned up a few times. The chain uses TRBV27 and TRBJ1-3; possibly TRBD1 for D (5 bases). This CDR3 contains 15 residues. V shed 5 bases and J shed 4 bases, with 15 bases lying between them. The germline gives CDR1 MNHEY, CDR2 SMNVEV (reference sequence). CDR3 residues: CASSRRGASGNTIYF. The DNA for the CDR3 is TGTGCCAGCAGTCGGAGGGGCGCGTCGGGAAACACCATATATTTT.

The chain is built from TRBV20-1 and TRBJ2-7, with D possibly being TRBD2 (6 bases). The CDR3 is 14 residues long. From germline, CDR1 is DFQATT and CDR2 SNEGSKA (reference sequence). V was shortened by 1 base and J by 6 bases, with 16 bases between the two germline ends. The CDR3 nucleotides read TGCAGTGCTAGAGGCGGGGAGGAGACGGGCGAGCAGTACTTC. It encodes CSARGGEETGEQYF.

This clonotype was counted a few times. The V and J genes are TRBV7-2 and TRBJ2-3; the D gene is possibly TRBD2 (6 bases). This CDR3 is built from 14 residues. V was shortened by 4 bases and J by 5 bases, with 13 bases between the two germline ends. Germline V gene lookup returns CDR1 SGHTA and CDR2 FQGNSA. CDR3 in DNA: TGTGCCAGCAGCTCAGACGGGCGGGGAGATACGCAGTATTTT. Its protein product is CASSSDGRGDTQYF.

At least ten counts were recorded for this clonotype. This chain links TRBV5-4 with TRBJ2-5; D may be TRBD2 (5 bases). Trimming stripped 0 bases from V and 5 bases from J, with 11 bases between. The length of the CDR3 is 14 residues. The germline V gene has CDR1 SGHNT and CDR2 YYREEE (reference sequence). CDR3 region: CASSLEASSETQYF. The DNA of the CDR3 is TGTGCCAGCAGCTTGGAGGCTAGCTCTGAGACCCAGTACTTC.

This clonotype was counted a few times. This sequence joins TRBV20-1 and TRBJ1-5, with D possibly matching TRBD1 (5 bases). CDR1 DFQATT and CDR2 SNEGSKA come from the germline V gene (reference sequence). Deletions cut 6 bases from V and 7 bases from J, with 16 bases between. The CDR3 consists of 13 residues. The CDR3 DNA reads as TGCAGTGCAGATAGTCCAGGGAGACAGCCCCAGCATTTT. Protein product: CSADSPGRQPQHF.

The chain couples TRBV2 to TRBJ2-3; possible D gene TRBD1, 6 bases. The CDR3 is made up of 16 amino acids. V lost 5 bases to trimming and J lost 0 bases, with 15 bases between them. The germline gives CDR1 SNHLY, CDR2 FYNNEI. The DNA for the CDR3 is TGTGCCAGCAGTAAACAGGGCGAACTAAGCACAGATACGCAGTATTTT. This gives the protein CASSKQGELSTDTQYF.

The rearrangement joins TRBV7-9 to TRBJ2-2; D not certain. The V gene's germline CDR1 is SEHNR and CDR2 FQNEAQ (reference sequence). The CDR3 runs 16 residues. V was clipped by 4 bases and J by 2 bases, with 14 bases between them. The DNA for the CDR3 is TGTGCCAGCAGCTCCGGCAACCAGTACAACACCGGGGAGCTGTTTTTT. As protein: CASSSGNQYNTGELFF. The full variable domain, its missing parts supplied by reference TRBV7-9 and TRBJ2-2, is DTGVSQNPRHKITKRGQNVTFRCDPISEHNRLYWYRQTLGQGPEFLTYFQNEAQLEKSRLLSDRFSAERPKGSFSTLEIQRTEQGDSAMYLCASSSGNQYNTGELFFGEGSRLTVL.

The gene calls are TRBV5-4 and TRBJ2-3; D may be TRBD1 or TRBD2 (5 bases each). The CDR3 length is 16 residues. Trimming removed 1 base at V and 1 base at J, with 13 bases between. Germline V CDR1 and CDR2: SGHNT, YYREEE (reference sequence). The CDR3 loop reads CASSLYRRGGTDTQYF. The CDR3 nucleotides are TGTGCCAGCAGCTTGTACCGGAGAGGGGGCACAGATACGCAGTATTTT.

This clonotype has a handful of counts. This sequence joins TRBV5-6 and TRBJ2-2, with D perhaps matching TRBD2 (5 bases). Germline CDR1 and CDR2: SGHDT and YYEEEE. This CDR3 spans 14 amino acids. V lost 1 base, J lost 5 bases, and 9 bases lay in between. This CDR3 reads CASSLRAGTGELFF. CDR3 nucleotide sequence: TGTGCCAGCAGCTTGAGGGCGGGTACCGGGGAGCTGTTTTTT. The entire variable domain, with the rest obtained from reference TRBV5-6 and TRBJ2-2, is as follows: DAGVTQSPTHLIKTRGQQVTLRCSPKSGHDTVSWYQQALGQGPQFIFQYYEEEERQRGNFPDRFSGHQFPNYSSELNVNALLLGDSALYLCASSLRAGTGELFFGEGSRLTVL.

This chain links TRBV6-1 with TRBJ2-7; 11 bases align to TRBD2. V was clipped by 5 bases and J by 4 bases; unmatched bases: 10. Germline V gene sequence: CDR1 MNHNS, CDR2 SASEGT. The CDR3 length is 16 residues. CDR3 sequence: CASSHSGRARGYEQYF. The CDR3 nucleotides are TGTGCCAGCAGTCATAGCGGGAGGGCCCGCGGGTACGAGCAGTACTTC.

This clonotype occurred many times. The chain couples TRBV6-5 to TRBJ2-3, with 8 bases lining up with TRBD2. Per the germline V gene, CDR1 is MNHEY and CDR2 is SVGAGI. The CDR3 consists of 14 residues. The V segment lost 6 bases and the J segment 2 bases; nucleotides outside the gene matches: 4. CDR3: CASSRSGTTDTQYF. For the CDR3, the DNA is TGTGCCAGCAGCCGTAGCGGGACCACAGATACGCAGTATTTT.

The V and J genes are TRBV5-1 and TRBJ2-1; possible D gene TRBD2, 6 bases. Germline V gene sequence: CDR1 SGHRS, CDR2 YFSETQ. The CDR3 loop spans 14 amino acids. Deletions cut 4 bases from V and 1 base from J, with 9 bases between. CDR3 DNA: TGCGCCAGCAGCGGCGGGATGTCCTACAATGAGCAGTTCTTC. Protein sequence: CASSGGMSYNEQFF. The variable domain in full, with the rest retrieved from reference TRBV5-1 and TRBJ2-1, is KAGVTQTPRYLIKTRGQQVTLSCSPISGHRSVSWYQQTPGQGLQFLFEYFSETQRNKGNFPGRFSGRQFSNSRSEMNVSTLELGDSALYLCASSGGMSYNEQFFGPGTRLTVL.

This clonotype was detected ten times or more. The chain has TRBV3-1 and TRBJ2-7, with 10 bases fitting TRBD1. The CDR3 is 15 amino acids. CDR1 LGHDT and CDR2 YNNKEL come from the germline V gene (reference sequence). Trimming cost V 0 bases and J 4 bases; bases outside gene matches: 3. The CDR3 loop is CASSQDPGQGYEQYF. CDR3 in DNA: TGTGCCAGCAGCCAAGATCCGGGACAGGGGTACGAGCAGTACTTC.

This clonotype was observed a handful of times. The chain has TRBV24-1 and TRBJ2-3; D is undetermined. This CDR3 is built from 12 residues. Germline-derived CDR1 and CDR2 are KGHDR and SFDVKD. In DNA form, the CDR3 reads TGTGCTAGCTCGGACGGCACAGATACGCAGTATTTT. It yields the protein CASSDGTDTQYF.

This clonotype was counted ten times or more. This chain joins TRBV4-3 and TRBJ2-1; D could derive from TRBD1 or TRBD2 (5 bases each). The CDR3 is made up of 16 amino acids. V was cut by 2 bases and J by 0 bases, with 11 bases left in between. Germline CDR1 is LGHNA and CDR2 is YSLEER. CDR3 nucleotides: TGCGCCAGCAGCCAACTCCGGGACGTCTCCTACAATGAGCAGTTCTTC. Protein sequence: CASSQLRDVSYNEQFF.

This clonotype was seen a handful of times. The chain has TRBV28 and TRBJ1-1; D is uncertain. V lost 3 bases and J 2 bases, leaving 10 bases between the germline ends. Germline values: CDR1 MDHEN, CDR2 SYDVKM. This CDR3 contains 14 residues. The DNA for the CDR3 is TGTGCCAGCAGTTTTGGCAGAACAAACACTGAAGCTTTCTTT. This sequence encodes CASSFGRTNTEAFF.

This clonotype turned up a few times. The rearrangement joins TRBV5-1 to TRBJ2-1, with a tentative D call TRBD2 (6 bases). Trimming took 0 bases from V and 5 from J, leaving 12 bases between them. In germline, CDR1 is SGHRS, CDR2 YFSETQ. This CDR3 has 15 residues. CDR3 loop: CASSLVAGSNNEQFF. CDR3 sequence (DNA): TGCGCCAGCAGCTTGGTGGCGGGATCTAACAATGAGCAGTTCTTC. The variable domain in full, with the rest retrieved from reference TRBV5-1 and TRBJ2-1, is KAGVTQTPRYLIKTRGQQVTLSCSPISGHRSVSWYQQTPGQGLQFLFEYFSETQRNKGNFPGRFSGRQFSNSRSEMNVSTLELGDSALYLCASSLVAGSNNEQFFGPGTRLTVL.

The table lists this clonotype with a few counts. The V and J genes are TRBV5-6 and TRBJ2-3; D gene ambiguous. CDR1 and CDR2 from the germline V gene are SGHDT and YYEEEE. Trimming took off 3 bases at V and 4 bases at J, with 12 bases between the two ends. The CDR3 runs to 14 residues. The CDR3 loop reads CASSSDGRADTQYF. DNA of the CDR3: TGTGCCAGCAGCTCGGACGGCCGCGCAGATACGCAGTATTTT.

This clonotype was counted between two and nine times. The chain combines TRBV24-1 with TRBJ2-3; TRBD2 matches at 7 bases. Germline trimming cut 3 bases from V and 3 bases from J; bases unmatched to any gene: 8. CDR1 and CDR2 from the germline V gene are KGHDR and SFDVKD. The CDR3 covers 16 residues. For the CDR3, the DNA is TGTGCCACCAGTGATGTGACCCCGGGGGGAACAGATACGCAGTATTTT. Its translation is CATSDVTPGGTDTQYF.